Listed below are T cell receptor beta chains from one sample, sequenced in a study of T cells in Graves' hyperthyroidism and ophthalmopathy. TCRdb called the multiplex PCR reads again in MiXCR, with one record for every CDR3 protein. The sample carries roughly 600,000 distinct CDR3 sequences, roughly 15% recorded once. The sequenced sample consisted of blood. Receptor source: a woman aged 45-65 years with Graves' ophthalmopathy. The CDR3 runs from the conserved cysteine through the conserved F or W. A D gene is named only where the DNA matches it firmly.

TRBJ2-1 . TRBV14 CASSRQLRIYNEQFF
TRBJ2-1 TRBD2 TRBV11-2 CASSRATSGGEQFF
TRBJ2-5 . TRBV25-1 CASSESGRGAGAQETQYF
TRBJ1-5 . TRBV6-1 CAGRTELNQPQHF
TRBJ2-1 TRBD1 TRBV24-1 CATSDVRDRVNNEQFF
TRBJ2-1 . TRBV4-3 CASSPRLSALVNEQFF
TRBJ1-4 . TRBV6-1 CASSRQEATNEKLFF
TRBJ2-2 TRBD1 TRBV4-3 CASSQGQGFFTGELFF
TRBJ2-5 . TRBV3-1 CASSQDWGNFQETQYF
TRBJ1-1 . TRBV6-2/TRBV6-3 CASSYYPGMGAEAFF
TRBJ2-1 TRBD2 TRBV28 CASTTSRGLAGAGEQFF
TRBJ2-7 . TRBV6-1 CASREWGEQYF
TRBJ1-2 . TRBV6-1 CASSEVSGDGYTF
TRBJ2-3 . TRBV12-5 CASGLVHFVKTADTQYF
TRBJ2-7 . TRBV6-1 CASDLTDTEQYF
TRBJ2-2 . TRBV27 CASSRLGQNTGELFF
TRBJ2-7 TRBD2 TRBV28 CASSPQREFYEQYF
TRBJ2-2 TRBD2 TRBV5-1 CASSLLGTSWNTGELFF
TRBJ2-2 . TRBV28 CASSLLPAAGSTGELFF
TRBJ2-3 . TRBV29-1 CSVSDYTDTQYF
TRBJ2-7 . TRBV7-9 CASSPGPSGEQYF
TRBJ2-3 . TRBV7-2 CASSLHPTTADTQYF
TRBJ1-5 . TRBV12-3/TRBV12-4 CASSFTRENQPQHF
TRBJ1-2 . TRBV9 CASSNRVHGYTF
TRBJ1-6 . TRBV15 CATSRRGFDSPLHF
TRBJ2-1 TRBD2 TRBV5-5 CASSLTSGKVNEQFF
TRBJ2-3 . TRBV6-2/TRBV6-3 CASSPWDTQYF
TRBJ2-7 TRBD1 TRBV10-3 CAIAGTESSYEQYF
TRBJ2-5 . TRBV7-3 CASSSAGQETQYF
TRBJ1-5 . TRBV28 CVSSATPAGGNQPQHF
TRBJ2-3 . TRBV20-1 CSALITDTQYF
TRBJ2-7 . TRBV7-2 CASSLRGSRGVSYEQYF
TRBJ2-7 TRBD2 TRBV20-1 CSALSGNAYEQYF
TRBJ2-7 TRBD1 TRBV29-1 CSVESPDRGLYEQYF
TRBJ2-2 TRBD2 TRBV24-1 CAARSSGSNTGELFF
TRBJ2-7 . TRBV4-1 CASSQEQNTYEQYF
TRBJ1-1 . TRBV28 CASSLSESREAFF
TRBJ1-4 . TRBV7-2 CASSPRRQKYTEKLFF
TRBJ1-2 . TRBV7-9 CASSLVGRVIYGYTF